This paragraph covers one T cell receptor (beta chain) sequence. No antigen is known for it. Sequenced by immunoSEQ multiplex PCR; TCRdb stores in-frame clones only, minus some. The sample holds 210,000 or so clones, roughly 94% seen once. The data were taken from a study of T cell responses to AZD1222 COVID-19 vaccine. The J segment lost 7 bases and the V segment lost 3 bases, leaving 8 bases of the junction unmatched. CDR1 and CDR2 (germline): MNHEY, SMNVEV (reference sequence). The CDR3 spans 15 residues. Broader study findings: Increased Spike-specific TCR breadth and depth were observed after two AZD1222 doses. Across the whole spike, CD4 TCRs peaked at regions 160-218 and 743-854. Baseline seropositivity occurred in only a handful of AZD1222 recipients. Donor demographics were predominantly white British with a female majority; clonal diversity may be underestimated.

This TCR derives from an adult who received the MenACWY meningococcal vaccine as a control. The chain links TRBV27 to TRBJ2-1; TRBD2 matches 8 bases. Sequences were derived from peripheral blood, sampled 28 days after the second dose of the MenACWY control vaccine. The CDR3, as DNA: TGTGCCAGCAGTTTGTTTAGCGGGATGTTAAATGAGCAGTTCTTC. The encoded protein is CASSLFSGMLNEQFF.